This T cell receptor beta chain appears in the sequencing data of a study of blood T cell repertoires in COVID-19. Overall study: PBMCs, B-cell-depleted T cells, or T cells provided the cDNA or gDNA that made up the material.

Repertoires were generated with immunoSEQ multiplex PCR, while TCRdb's copy carries only in-frame clones and drops some. The sample has 95,000 to 110,000 clones; about 91% are singletons. The sequenced sample was peripheral blood. This TCR was recovered from a human donor in a cohort sampled during active COVID-19.

CDR3 bases: TGTGCCAGCAGCGGGACAGGAAACACCATATATTTT. Translated: CASSGTGNTIYF. The chain joins TRBV9 to TRBJ1-3; a weak D match, TRBD1 (5 bases). CDR1 and CDR2 from the germline V gene are SGDLS and YYNGEE. Trimming took off 3 bases at V and 4 bases at J, with 5 bases between the two ends. The CDR3 runs 12 residues.